This T cell receptor (beta chain) was identified in a study of Graves' ophthalmopathy and Graves' hyperthyroidism. Study overall: Peripheral blood was gathered at first diagnosis, ahead of any treatment whatsoever.

The CDR3 is 18 residues long. CDR1 and CDR2 (germline): SGHRS, YFSETQ. Trimming took 0 bases from V and 3 from J; bases not matched to a gene: 14. Amplifying from RNA transcripts, the study obtained TCR beta CDR3 regions. An opening RT-PCR round employed HTBI primers and preceded a second-round multiplex PCR. Each CDR3 protein gets one entry after TCRdb re-called the multiplex PCR reads with MiXCR. The sample gives around 400,000 distinct CDR3 sequences, approximately 20% of which show up once; roughly 1.4% is in the top ten. Material: peripheral blood. The clonotype was recovered from a woman between 18 and 29 years old with Graves' ophthalmopathy. This sequence joins TRBV5-1 and TRBJ1-1; TRBD1 aligns across 7 bases. Written as DNA, the CDR3 is TGCGCCAGCAGCTTGGTTACCCTGAACAGGGGTGGGCACACTGAAGCTTTCTTT. Its protein is CASSLVTLNRGGHTEAFF.